A selection of T cell receptor beta chains follows, all from one sample in a study of early T cells in non-severe SARS-CoV-2 infection. From the 5' RACE reads, TCRdb called clonotypes with MiXCR, one entry per CDR3 protein. The table records roughly 63,000 distinct CDR3 sequences, roughly 13% of them present only once. Material for sequencing was whole blood. The receptors here all came from an adult who was a healthcare worker with PCR-confirmed SARS-CoV-2 infection or an uninfected control (not recorded which). Both conserved end residues are trimmed from each CDR3. The D gene is left open where the match is weak.

d_call	v_call	j_call	cdr3_aa
.	TRBV5-4	TRBJ1-3	ASSLSQGSSGNTIY
.	TRBV5-1	TRBJ2-1	ASSFLPSYNEQF
.	TRBV6-6	TRBJ1-5	ALGPQGFGNQPQH
.	TRBV5-1	TRBJ1-5	ASSLYGGNQPQH
.	TRBV20-1	TRBJ2-3	SAPNLRDTDTQY
TRBD1	TRBV29-1	TRBJ2-7	SVYTQGAFEQY
.	TRBV12-3/TRBV12-4	TRBJ1-1	ASSPGHANTEAF
TRBD1	TRBV5-1	TRBJ2-3	ASSLATGGTDTQY
TRBD2	TRBV7-9	TRBJ2-3	ASSLGLAASTDTQY
TRBD1	TRBV10-2	TRBJ2-7	ASSADRTYEQY
.	TRBV18	TRBJ1-1	ASSRPSLNTEAF
TRBD2	TRBV30	TRBJ2-5	AWSEGSGGKETQY
.	TRBV29-1	TRBJ1-2	SVQLGSFGYT
.	TRBV29-1	TRBJ1-2	SVLEYGYT
.	TRBV5-1	TRBJ1-6	ASSPTGSRRGWALH
.	TRBV10-3	TRBJ2-1	AISEALPYNEQF
.	TRBV5-1	TRBJ2-5	ASSNTDQETQY
.	TRBV14	TRBJ2-1	ASSQVGYRSSYNEQF
.	TRBV5-1	TRBJ1-2	ASSLDLTRNYGYT
.	TRBV5-1	TRBJ2-3	ASSLEGRGWSGDTQY
TRBD1	TRBV5-1	TRBJ2-1	ASSLEAGGRDEQF
.	TRBV7-2	TRBJ1-5	ASSLEGGGQPQH
TRBD1	TRBV7-3	TRBJ2-1	ASSAVDRGGHNEQF
.	TRBV12-3/TRBV12-4	TRBJ2-7	ASSSYSGAGYEQY
.	TRBV20-1	TRBJ2-7	SAMHSGFSYEQY
.	TRBV30	TRBJ2-5	AWSPQGMRETQY
.	TRBV4-3	TRBJ2-7	ASSQGAYVWQGTAYEQY
TRBD1	TRBV29-1	TRBJ2-5	SVVQGEETQY
.	TRBV7-9	TRBJ1-5	ASSLGGGQPQH
.	TRBV13	TRBJ2-7	ASSPPRGDEQY
.	TRBV19	TRBJ2-1	ASSIPLFSSYNEQF
TRBD1	TRBV27	TRBJ2-7	ASSYRGSYEQY
TRBD1	TRBV30	TRBJ2-7	AWQLTGAGEQY
TRBD2	TRBV11-3	TRBJ2-5	ASSSGLADQETQY
TRBD2	TRBV6-2/TRBV6-3	TRBJ2-3	ASSSGTSGGADTQY
.	TRBV12-5	TRBJ2-1	ASGFAPNEQF
TRBD1	TRBV5-1	TRBJ2-3	ASSSGQDTDTQY
TRBD2	TRBV4-1	TRBJ2-7	ASSQDLETGTRVFYEQY
.	TRBV6-1	TRBJ2-7	ASSEQLAGYEQY
.	TRBV29-1	TRBJ2-7	SVQELGAGYEQY
.	TRBV6-5	TRBJ1-5	ASSYSGWNQPQH
.	TRBV6-6	TRBJ1-2	ASIPPGRGCGYT
.	TRBV19	TRBJ2-2	ASSPWTENTGELF
TRBD1	TRBV19	TRBJ2-1	ASTPEGANYNEQF
.	TRBV11-2	TRBJ2-3	ASSPTVGRPQY
.	TRBV6-6	TRBJ1-1	ASRMQENTEAF
TRBD1	TRBV5-1	TRBJ2-7	ASTSGQGAGEQY
TRBD2	TRBV24-1	TRBJ2-1	ATSDAGTSYNEQF
TRBD2	TRBV7-9	TRBJ2-3	ASSPGLAGYDTQY
TRBD1	TRBV12-5	TRBJ2-1	ASGLISRGQGNEQF
TRBD1	TRBV4-1	TRBJ2-7	ASSSRTGGYEQY
.	TRBV9	TRBJ1-5	ASSKTGWNQPQH
.	TRBV12-5	TRBJ2-5	ASTRAGPYQETQY
TRBD1	TRBV4-3	TRBJ1-2	ASSRDRSNYGYT
.	TRBV6-5	TRBJ2-3	ASSYSFSLSDTQY
.	TRBV6-6	TRBJ1-5	ASSYEAGADQPQH
TRBD1	TRBV14	TRBJ2-7	ASRSTGNGNEQY
.	TRBV11-2	TRBJ2-4	ASSGVAKNIQY
TRBD2	TRBV2	TRBJ2-5	ASRRTSGGQETQY